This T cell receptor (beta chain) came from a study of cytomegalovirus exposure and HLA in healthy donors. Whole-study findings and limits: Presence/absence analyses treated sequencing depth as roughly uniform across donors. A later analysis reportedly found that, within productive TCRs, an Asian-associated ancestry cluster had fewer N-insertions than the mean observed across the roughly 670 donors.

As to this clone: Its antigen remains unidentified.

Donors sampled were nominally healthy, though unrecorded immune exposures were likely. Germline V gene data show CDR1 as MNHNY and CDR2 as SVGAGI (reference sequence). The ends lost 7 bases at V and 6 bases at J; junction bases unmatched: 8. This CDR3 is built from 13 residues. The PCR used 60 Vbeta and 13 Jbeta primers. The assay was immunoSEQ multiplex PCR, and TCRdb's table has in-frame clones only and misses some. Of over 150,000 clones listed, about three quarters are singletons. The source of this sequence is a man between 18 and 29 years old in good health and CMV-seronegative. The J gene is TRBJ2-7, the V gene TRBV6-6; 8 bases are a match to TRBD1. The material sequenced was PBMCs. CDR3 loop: CASTGQGFFEQYF. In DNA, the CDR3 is TGTGCCAGCACCGGACAGGGCTTCTTCGAGCAGTACTTC.